A single sample gave rise to the 32 T cell receptor beta chains below, sequenced in a study of beta chain features in type 1 diabetes. Regarding the study as a whole: Shorter TCRB CDR3s, moderately but significantly so, were found in Type 1 diabetes patients in all four CD4+ subsets.

Expressed TCRB transcripts were sequenced after all isolated RNA was converted to cDNA. Sequencing was performed with immunoSEQ multiplex PCR; in TCRdb, only in-frame clones are kept and a portion is missing. This table holds roughly 730,000 clones, roughly 13% found once. What these receptors recognize is not known. The sequencing input was naive CD4+ T cells from blood. Every receptor here comes from a man younger than 35 with type 1 diabetes.

The V call is TRBV4-1, the J call TRBJ2-2, with 8 bases fitting TRBD1. V trimming: 3 bases; J trimming: 0 bases; junction bases outside the gene matches: 3. This CDR3 comprises 16 residues. Germline V gene data show CDR1 as MGHRA and CDR2 as YSYEKL. For the CDR3, the DNA is TGCGCCAGCAGCCACCCAGGGGGCTCGAACACCGGGGAGCTGTTTTTT. It yields the protein CASSHPGGSNTGELFF.

This clone was counted between two and nine times. This chain links TRBV4-1 with TRBJ2-1; 7 bases fit TRBD1. The V gene end was trimmed by 4 bases and the J gene end by 2 bases; junction bases not matched to a gene: 8. This CDR3 spans 16 amino acids. Germline V gene lookup returns CDR1 MGHRA and CDR2 YSYEKL. CDR3 coding DNA: TGCGCCAGCAGCCGCCCGGGACAGCGAGCCTACAATGAGCAGTTCTTC. As protein: CASSRPGQRAYNEQFF.

Written as DNA, the CDR3 is TGTGCCAGCAGTGAGCAGGGGAATTCACCCCTCCACTTT. Translation: CASSEQGNSPLHF. The chain carries TRBV2 and TRBJ1-6; possible D gene TRBD1, 6 bases. Germline V gene lookup returns CDR1 SNHLY and CDR2 FYNNEI. This CDR3 is built from 13 residues. Trimming took 3 bases from V and 7 from J, leaving 7 bases between them.

The chain recombines TRBV5-6 with TRBJ2-2; no clear D. The V end was cut by 1 base, the J end by 6 bases, with 7 bases between. Germline assignment: CDR1 SGHDT and CDR2 YYEEEE. CDR3 length: 13 residues. The CDR3 nucleotides read TGTGCCAGCAGCTTGTGGTGGGCCGGGGAGCTGTTTTTT. This translates into CASSLWWAGELFF. Filled out from reference TRBV5-6 and TRBJ2-2, the complete variable domain reads DAGVTQSPTHLIKTRGQQVTLRCSPKSGHDTVSWYQQALGQGPQFIFQYYEEEERQRGNFPDRFSGHQFPNYSSELNVNALLLGDSALYLCASSLWWAGELFFGEGSRLTVL.

The rearrangement uses TRBV18 and TRBJ2-1; 9 bases map to TRBD2. Trimming cost V 0 bases and J 5 bases; bases outside gene matches: 2. The germline CDR1 and CDR2 sequences are KGHSH and LQKENI. The CDR3 spans 15 residues. This chain's CDR3 is CASSPPASGDNEQFF. CDR3 DNA: TGTGCCAGCTCACCACCGGCTAGCGGGGACAATGAGCAGTTCTTC.

This rearrangement joins TRBV6-1 to TRBJ1-1; TRBD1 is a possible D gene (6 bases). This CDR3 contains 15 residues. V was trimmed by 6 bases and J by 1 base, leaving 15 bases between them. Germline assignment: CDR1 MNHNS and CDR2 SASEGT. CDR3 coding DNA: TGTGCCAGCAGCGTAGGACAGCCCAGGAACACTGAAGCTTTCTTT. This codes for CASSVGQPRNTEAFF.

The V gene is TRBV19, the J gene TRBJ1-1; tentatively, D is TRBD1 (5 bases). Trimming removed 3 bases at V and 6 bases at J, with 17 bases between. Germline loops: CDR1 LNHDA, CDR2 SQIVND (reference sequence). The CDR3 has 15 residues. CDR3 region: CASSIGREEVAEAFF. CDR3 in DNA: TGTGCCAGTAGTATTGGCAGGGAGGAAGTGGCTGAAGCTTTCTTT.

V is TRBV11-2 and J is TRBJ1-5; D is ambiguous. The ends were cut back, 4 bases at V and 4 bases at J, with 17 bases in the middle. This CDR3 region has 16 residues. CDR1 and CDR2 (germline): SGHAT, FQNNGV. The chain's CDR3 is CASSSTSLKGNQPQHF. CDR3 nucleotide sequence: TGTGCCAGCAGCTCAACCTCCCTTAAAGGGAATCAGCCCCAGCATTTT.

This chain links TRBV19 with TRBJ1-6, with 10 bases lining up with TRBD1. Trimming cost V 3 bases and J 10 bases; bases outside gene matches: 9. The germline gives CDR1 LNHDA, CDR2 SQIVND (reference sequence). This CDR3 contains 16 residues. CDR3 sequence reads: CASSILPDRGRSPLHF. The CDR3, as DNA: TGTGCCAGTAGTATCCTTCCTGACAGGGGGCGATCACCCCTCCACTTT. Variable domain in full (rest from reference TRBV19 and TRBJ1-6): DGGITQSPKYLFRKEGQNVTLSCEQNLNHDAMYWYRQDPGQGLRLIYYSQIVNDFQKGDIAEGYSVSREKKESFPLTVTSAQKNPTAFYLCASSILPDRGRSPLHFGNGTRLTVT.

This clone was picked up a small number of times. The chain couples TRBV5-4 to TRBJ2-3; 9 nucleotides align to TRBD2. The CDR3 sequence is 16 residues long. Germline lookup yields CDR1 SGHNT and CDR2 YYREEE (reference sequence). Losses at the gene ends were 0 bases for V and 2 bases for J; bases not matched to a gene: 4. The CDR3 here is CASSLGQRGATDTQYF. The DNA for the CDR3 is TGTGCCAGCAGCTTGGGACAGCGGGGGGCCACAGATACGCAGTATTTT.

J is TRBJ2-4 and V is TRBV10-1; D gene ambiguous. Between the trimmed V and J ends, which lost 3 bases and 0 bases, there was a span of 6 bases. CDR3 size: 14 residues. The V gene's germline CDR1 is WNHNN and CDR2 SYGVQD (reference sequence). This CDR3 is CASSDGIAKNIQYF. The CDR3 DNA is TGCGCCAGCAGTGACGGAATAGCCAAAAACATTCAGTACTTC.

The chain couples TRBV12-5 to TRBJ1-2; possibly TRBD1 for D (5 bases). The V and J ends lost 5 bases and 6 bases respectively, with 13 bases between them. The CDR3 runs to 13 residues. Germline assignment: CDR1 LGHNT and CDR2 FRNRAP. The CDR3 spells CASGLRLGDGYTF. The CDR3, as DNA: TGTGCTAGTGGTCTACGGCTGGGGGATGGCTACACCTTC.

This clone has a handful of counts. The chain joins TRBV27 to TRBJ1-5; D remains ambiguous. The CDR3 is 18 residues long. The germline V gene has CDR1 MNHEY and CDR2 SMNVEV (reference sequence). Trimming removed 5 bases from V and 4 bases from J, with 24 bases in between. This CDR3 is CASSPQHLLSGENQPQHF. The CDR3 nucleotides read TGTGCCAGCAGTCCCCAGCACCTCTTAAGCGGGGAGAATCAGCCCCAGCATTTT.

This clone was counted a few times. This chain uses TRBV30 with TRBJ2-6; a possible D gene is TRBD2 (5 bases). This CDR3 spans 16 amino acids. V was pared by 4 bases and J by 0 bases, with 13 bases between. Germline V CDR1 and CDR2: GTSNPN, SVGIG (reference sequence). CDR3 in amino acids: CAWTPPGVSGANVLTF. The DNA for the CDR3 is TGTGCCTGGACCCCCCCCGGGGTCTCTGGGGCCAACGTCCTGACTTTC.

This clone was seen a handful of times. The chain joins TRBV28 to TRBJ1-3; D is uncertain. The CDR3 totals 13 residues. V lost 4 bases and J lost 6, with 10 bases in between. Germline V gives CDR1 MDHEN, CDR2 SYDVKM. CDR3 protein: CASSSQTENTIYF. CDR3 DNA sequence: TGTGCCAGCAGTTCCCAGACGGAAAACACCATATATTTT.

The chain joins TRBV29-1 to TRBJ1-4; a weak D match, TRBD1 (6 bases). CDR3 length equals 16 residues. Germline assignment: CDR1 SQVTM and CDR2 ANQGSEA. Trimming took off 0 bases at V and 5 bases at J, with 16 bases between the two ends. CDR3 nucleotide sequence: TGCAGCGTTGAAGAGAGACGGCAGGGGCTCAATGAAAAACTGTTTTTT. Its translation: CSVEERRQGLNEKLFF.

The sample holds a few counts of this clone. CDR3 nucleotide sequence: TGCAGCGTTGAGACCAGAATGAACACTGAAGCTTTCTTT. Its protein product is CSVETRMNTEAFF. V and J are TRBV29-1 and TRBJ1-1; D is unresolved. CDR1 is SQVTM and CDR2 is ANQGSEA in the germline V gene. V lost 3 bases and J 0 bases, leaving 8 bases between the germline ends. The CDR3 runs to 13 residues.

The V gene is TRBV7-2, the J gene TRBJ1-1; D is ambiguous. This CDR3 has 14 amino acids. Germline CDR1 reads SGHTA; CDR2 reads FQGNSA. Trimming cost V 0 bases and J 1 base, with 6 bases left between them. CDR3 in DNA: TGTGCCAGCAGCTTAGCAGCGGGGAACACTGAAGCTTTCTTT. Encoded protein: CASSLAAGNTEAFF.

This clone was detected a few times. The chain carries TRBV28 and TRBJ2-1; the D is unclear. This CDR3 has 14 residues. V was cut by 4 bases and J by 8 bases, with 15 bases left in between. Germline assignment: CDR1 MDHEN and CDR2 SYDVKM. In DNA form, the CDR3 reads TGTGCCAGCAGTTCGGTGGCATTTCGGGATGAGCAGTTCTTC. Amino acid sequence: CASSSVAFRDEQFF.

The rearrangement uses TRBV5-1 and TRBJ2-2; the match to TRBD1 covers 10 bases. The length of the CDR3 is 15 residues. J was trimmed by 4 bases and V by 5 bases; bases with no gene match: 5. CDR1 SGHRS and CDR2 YFSETQ come from the germline V gene. This CDR3 reads CASRTGTGVTGELFF. The DNA for the CDR3 is TGCGCCAGCAGAACCGGGACAGGGGTCACCGGGGAGCTGTTTTTT.

Ten or more counts support this clone. This sample also contains other DNA sequences that code for the same CDR3. The chain is built from TRBV10-3 and TRBJ2-1; D ambiguous. Germline V CDR1 and CDR2: ENHRY, SYGVKD. The CDR3 length is 11 residues. Between the trimmed V and J ends, which lost 3 bases and 3 bases, there was a span of 0 bases. The CDR3: CAISDYNEQFF. The CDR3 nucleotides read TGTGCCATCAGTGACTACAATGAGCAGTTCTTC.

The V call is TRBV5-1, the J call TRBJ2-4, with D possibly matching TRBD1 (6 bases). Germline lookup yields CDR1 SGHRS and CDR2 YFSETQ. This CDR3 is built from 14 residues. V was clipped by 2 bases and J by 6 bases, with 12 bases between them. CDR3 bases: TGCGCCAGCAGCTTCGGGGACACCTTAAACATTCAGTACTTC. This codes for CASSFGDTLNIQYF.

This chain links TRBV7-9 with TRBJ1-1; a weak D match, TRBD1 (5 bases). This CDR3 is built from 14 residues. The germline V gene has CDR1 SEHNR and CDR2 FQNEAQ (reference sequence). V lost 1 base, J lost 5 bases, and 11 bases lay in between. The CDR3 coding sequence is TGTGCCAGCAGCTTAGAGGGACTGGGGACTGAAGCTTTCTTT. Its translation: CASSLEGLGTEAFF.

This chain links TRBV2 with TRBJ2-2; D is uncertain. CDR3 length: 16 amino acids. V lost 2 bases and J 1 base, leaving 11 bases between the germline ends. Germline CDR1 is SNHLY and CDR2 is FYNNEI. CDR3: CASSEMGTRNTGELFF. CDR3 sequence (DNA): TGTGCCAGCAGTGAAATGGGCACTCGGAACACCGGGGAGCTGTTTTTT. The full variable domain, completed using reference TRBV2 and TRBJ2-2, is EPEVTQTPSHQVTQMGQEVILRCVPISNHLYFYWYRQILGQKVEFLVSFYNNEISEKSEIFDDQFSVERPDGSNFTLKIRSTKLEDSAMYFCASSEMGTRNTGELFFGEGSRLTVL.

This chain links TRBV7-2 with TRBJ2-2, with TRBD1 as a possible D gene (6 bases). The CDR3 contains 17 residues. V gave up 0 bases and J gave up 4 bases, with 15 bases separating them. The V gene's germline CDR1 is SGHTA and CDR2 FQGNSA. Here the CDR3 reads CASSLALRAGVTGELFF. The CDR3 nucleotides are TGTGCCAGCAGCTTAGCGCTAAGGGCAGGGGTCACCGGGGAGCTGTTTTTT. The whole variable domain, remainder taken from reference TRBV7-2 and TRBJ2-2, is GAGVSQSPSNKVTEKGKDVELRCDPISGHTALYWYRQSLGQGLEFLIYFQGNSAPDKSGLPSDRFSAERTGGSVSTLTIQRTQQEDSAVYLCASSLALRAGVTGELFFGEGSRLTVL.

This clone was picked up a small number of times. The CDR3 is CAINDDYLNQPQHF. CDR3 DNA: TGTGCCATCAACGACGACTACCTCAATCAGCCCCAGCATTTT. This chain joins TRBV10-3 and TRBJ1-5; D is unclear. V was cut by 7 bases and J by 3 bases, with 13 bases left in between. This CDR3 is 14 amino acids long. Germline V lookup: CDR1 ENHRY, CDR2 SYGVKD.

V is TRBV5-6 and J is TRBJ2-3; TRBD1 might be the D (8 bases). Trimming removed 4 bases from V and 2 bases from J, with 17 bases in between. The CDR3 has 16 residues. Germline-derived CDR1 and CDR2 are SGHDT and YYEEEE. The CDR3 DNA is TGTGCCAGCAGCCGGCGGGGGACAGGAGTCACAGATACGCAGTATTTT. This translates into CASSRRGTGVTDTQYF.

The rearrangement joins TRBV15 to TRBJ1-6; the D gene is possibly TRBD1 (6 bases). V was cut by 0 bases and J by 7 bases, with 10 bases left in between. The CDR3 has 15 amino acids. Germline V gene data show CDR1 as LNHNV and CDR2 as YYDKDF (reference sequence). CDR3 loop: CATSRDVQGNSPLHF. The CDR3 region has the DNA TGTGCCACCAGCAGAGATGTGCAGGGGAATTCACCCCTCCACTTT.

With respect to this clone: Other nucleotide sequences in the sample specify the same CDR3. The chain couples TRBV20-1 to TRBJ2-1; D uncertain. The germline gives CDR1 DFQATT, CDR2 SNEGSKA (reference sequence). This CDR3 spans 11 amino acids. V was shortened by 4 bases and J by 0 bases, with 1 base between the two germline ends. The CDR3 bases are TGCAGTGCTACCTCCTACAATGAGCAGTTCTTC. This codes for CSATSYNEQFF.

This clone was observed a few times. CDR3 sequence (DNA): TGTGCCTGGAGGATTCACGGAGCTAATCAGCCCCAGCATTTT. Residues: CAWRIHGANQPQHF. This chain joins TRBV30 and TRBJ1-5, with no clear D. The CDR3 runs 14 residues. The ends were cut back, 3 bases at V and 4 bases at J, with 13 bases in the middle. Germline assignment: CDR1 GTSNPN and CDR2 SVGIG (reference sequence).

This clone was picked up a small number of times. This rearrangement joins TRBV5-1 to TRBJ1-4; the D is unclear. V lost 0 bases to trimming and J lost 7 bases, with 13 bases between them. The CDR3 spans 15 residues. Germline assignment: CDR1 SGHRS and CDR2 YFSETQ. The CDR3 nucleotides read TGCGCCAGCAGCTTGGATGTTGATGATTCTGAAAAACTGTTTTTT. Protein product: CASSLDVDDSEKLFF.

To note about this clone: Other DNA sequences in the sample encode the same CDR3. The J gene is TRBJ1-2, the V gene TRBV29-1, with unresolved D. The V end was cut by 6 bases, the J end by 1 base, with 6 bases between. The V gene's germline CDR1 is SQVTM and CDR2 ANQGSEA. The CDR3 extends over 11 amino acids. In DNA, the CDR3 is TGCAGCGTGGAGAGTAACTATGGCTACACCTTC. Its protein is CSVESNYGYTF.